The rows below give T cell receptor beta chains drawn from one sample of a study of siplizumab effects on memory and regulatory T cells. Some clones are missing from TCRdb's copy, which holds only in-frame ones; the method was immunoSEQ multiplex PCR. Of 85,000 to 130,000 clones listed, 85% to 95% are singletons. The sequencing input was Tregs sorted from blood. Receptors were obtained from a human donor in good health. CDR3s include the opening cysteine and the closing phenylalanine or tryptophan. A D gene is named only where the DNA matches it firmly. The size entry is marked missing in some rows and otherwise reads once, few, many or a size class.

d_call	cdr3_length	clone_size	v_call	j_call	cdr3_aa	cdr3_nt
NA	13	NA	TRBV7-7	TRBJ2-5	CASSSDSMTAQYF	TGTGCCAGCAGCTCGGACTCGATGACGGCCCAGTACTTC
TRBD1	14	NA	TRBV25-1	TRBJ1-1	CASSGDRENTEAFF	TGTGCCAGCAGTGGGGACAGGGAGAACACTGAAGCTTTCTTT
TRBD1	16	NA	TRBV12-5	TRBJ1-2	CASGPGPGTGNYGYTF	TGTGCTAGTGGTCCAGGTCCCGGGACAGGGAACTATGGCTACACCTTC
NA	16	NA	TRBV12-5	TRBJ1-5	CASGPPDPTPNQPQHF	TGTGCTAGTGGTCCCCCGGACCCGACCCCCAATCAGCCCCAGCATTTT
NA	16	NA	TRBV4-1	TRBJ2-3	CASSQDRLVPPDTQYF	TGCGCCAGCAGCCAAGACAGACTAGTCCCCCCAGATACGCAGTATTTT
NA	15	NA	TRBV6-5	TRBJ1-5	CASTSSWGDNQPQHF	TGTGCCAGCACCTCCTCATGGGGGGACAATCAGCCCCAGCATTTT
TRBD1	15	once	TRBV7-8	TRBJ2-3	CASSWTGSSTDTQYF	TGTGCCAGCAGCTGGACAGGATCTAGCACAGATACGCAGTATTTT
TRBD1	14	NA	TRBV5-1	TRBJ2-3	CASNQGANTDTQYF	TGCGCCAGCAATCAGGGGGCCAACACAGATACGCAGTATTTT
NA	15	NA	TRBV27	TRBJ1-5	CASSYGPAVDQPQHF	TGTGCCAGCAGTTACGGACCGGCCGTCGATCAGCCCCAGCATTTT
NA	15	NA	TRBV19	TRBJ1-1	CASSLPASLGAEAFF	TGTGCCAGTAGTCTCCCTGCCTCGCTGGGGGCTGAAGCTTTCTTT
NA	12	NA	TRBV7-9	TRBJ2-7	CASSRTRGEQYF	TGTGCCAGCAGCCGGACTCGGGGCGAGCAGTACTTC
NA	15	NA	TRBV6-5	TRBJ2-1	CASSRGLLLRHEQFF	TGTGCCAGCAGCCGGGGGCTCCTCTTAAGGCATGAGCAGTTCTTC
NA	12	NA	TRBV5-1	TRBJ2-3	CASSLARDTQYF	TGCGCCAGCAGCTTGGCCCGAGATACGCAGTATTTT
NA	18	NA	TRBV27	TRBJ2-6	CASSCDGWLQSRANVLTF	TGTGCCAGCAGTTGTGACGGCTGGCTACAAAGTCGGGCCAACGTCCTGACTTTC
NA	16	NA	TRBV9	TRBJ2-1	CASSVGGNPTGNEQFF	TGTGCCAGCAGCGTAGGGGGAAACCCTACAGGAAATGAGCAGTTCTTC
NA	15	NA	TRBV18	TRBJ1-1	CASSLGGVLGTEAFF	TGTGCCAGCTCACTGGGGGGGGTATTGGGCACTGAAGCTTTCTTT
TRBD1	14	NA	TRBV18	TRBJ2-1	CASSRTGGYNEQFF	TGTGCCAGCTCCCGGACAGGGGGATACAATGAGCAGTTCTTC
NA	14	NA	TRBV5-4	TRBJ2-2	CASSSGPLNGELFF	TGTGCCAGCAGCTCGGGACCCTTGAACGGGGAGCTGTTTTTT
NA	13	once	TRBV4-2	TRBJ1-2	CASSHRGYDGYTF	TGTGCCAGCAGCCATAGGGGTTACGATGGCTACACCTTC
NA	14	NA	TRBV27	TRBJ2-7	CASRKGQGLYEQYF	TGTGCCAGCAGAAAAGGTCAGGGTCTCTACGAGCAGTACTTC
NA	12	NA	TRBV18	TRBJ2-2	CASSPNTGELFF	TGTGCCAGCTCACCTAACACCGGGGAGCTGTTTTTT
NA	13	NA	TRBV27	TRBJ1-5	CASSLARNQPQHF	TGTGCCAGCAGTTTAGCCAGAAATCAGCCCCAGCATTTT
NA	15	NA	TRBV5-6	TRBJ2-5	CASKPGHTDPETQYF	TGTGCCAGTAAACCGGGACACACTGACCCAGAGACCCAGTACTTC
NA	15	NA	TRBV10-3	TRBJ1-1	CAISREAAANTEAFF	TGTGCCATCAGTAGGGAAGCGGCCGCGAACACTGAAGCTTTCTTT
NA	13	NA	TRBV6-1	TRBJ1-3	CASGTVSGNTIYF	TGTGCCAGCGGAACCGTCTCTGGAAACACCATATATTTT
TRBD1	14	NA	TRBV7-2	TRBJ1-2	CASSNDRASYGYTF	TGTGCCAGCAGCAACGACAGGGCGAGCTATGGCTACACCTTC
NA	14	NA	TRBV5-1	TRBJ1-5	CASSSDGLNQPQHF	TGCGCCAGCAGCTCGGACGGACTCAATCAGCCCCAGCATTTT
TRBD1	15	NA	TRBV28	TRBJ1-1	CASSLSGTGRSEAFF	TGTGCCAGCAGTTTATCCGGGACAGGGAGGTCTGAAGCTTTCTTT
TRBD1	14	NA	TRBV5-1	TRBJ1-1	CASSTAGGNTEAFF	TGCGCCAGCAGCACTGCAGGGGGGAACACTGAAGCTTTCTTT
NA	14	NA	TRBV6-5	TRBJ2-2	CASSTAGSAGELFF	TGTGCCAGCAGTACCGCGGGGTCGGCCGGGGAGCTGTTTTTT
NA	14	NA	TRBV11-1	TRBJ2-1	CASSSRGPNNEQFF	TGTGCCAGCAGCTCTAGGGGACCAAACAATGAGCAGTTCTTC
NA	14	few	TRBV7-9	TRBJ1-1	CASSLGIENNEAFF	TGTGCCAGCAGCTTAGGTATTGAGAACAATGAAGCTTTCTTT
NA	14	NA	TRBV19	TRBJ1-4	CASTDGGWDEKLFF	TGTGCCAGTACCGACGGTGGGTGGGATGAAAAACTGTTTTTT
NA	12	NA	TRBV5-1	TRBJ2-7	CASSGGSYEQYF	TGCGCCAGCAGCGGGGGGTCCTACGAGCAGTACTTC
NA	16	NA	TRBV19	TRBJ2-2	CASSIGAVVNTGELFF	TGTGCCAGTAGTATAGGAGCGGTGGTGAACACCGGGGAGCTGTTTTTT
NA	12	NA	TRBV10-3	TRBJ2-4	CAISEAKNIQYF	TGTGCCATCAGTGAAGCCAAAAACATTCAGTACTTC
NA	16	NA	TRBV4-1	TRBJ2-3	CASSQDSYRVTLSQYF	TGCGCCAGCAGCCAAGATAGTTACAGGGTGACTCTCTCGCAGTATTTT
NA	12	NA	TRBV7-9	TRBJ2-1	CASSFVRLEQFF	TGTGCCAGCAGCTTTGTGCGGCTTGAGCAGTTCTTC
TRBD2	17	NA	TRBV9	TRBJ2-3	CASSGSLTSGRGNTQYF	TGTGCCAGCAGCGGGTCCCTAACTAGCGGGAGGGGAAATACGCAGTATTTT
NA	13	NA	TRBV25-1	TRBJ1-1	CASSVWENTEAFF	TGTGCCAGCAGTGTATGGGAGAACACTGAAGCTTTCTTT
TRBD2	14	NA	TRBV10-2	TRBJ2-7	CASRTSGSTYEQYF	TGCGCCAGCAGGACTAGCGGGAGTACTTACGAGCAGTACTTC
TRBD2	17	NA	TRBV9	TRBJ2-5	CASSAPLSGRARETQYF	TGTGCCAGCAGCGCCCCACTGAGCGGGAGGGCCCGGGAGACCCAGTACTTC
NA	12	NA	TRBV29-1	TRBJ1-2	CSVGGNYGGYTF	TGCAGCGTTGGAGGTAACTACGGTGGCTACACCTTC
TRBD1	12	NA	TRBV6-6	TRBJ2-7	CASSLAGGEQYF	TGTGCCAGCAGTTTGGCAGGGGGCGAGCAGTACTTC
NA	15	NA	TRBV6-1	TRBJ1-5	CASTAARNSNQPQHF	TGTGCCAGCACAGCAGCCCGAAATAGCAATCAGCCCCAGCATTTT
NA	11	NA	TRBV20-1	TRBJ2-7	CSVRGSYEQYF	TGCAGTGTAAGGGGAAGCTACGAGCAGTACTTC
TRBD2	17	NA	TRBV7-9	TRBJ2-5	CASSLNGRVGLQETQYF	TGTGCCAGCAGCTTAAATGGGAGGGTAGGACTCCAAGAGACCCAGTACTTC
NA	13	NA	TRBV11-2	TRBJ2-7	CASSYGLTYEQYF	TGTGCCAGCAGCTACGGTCTGACCTACGAGCAGTACTTC
NA	17	NA	TRBV7-8	TRBJ2-7	CASSFPTFGTQAYEQYF	TGTGCCAGCAGCTTCCCGACTTTCGGGACCCAGGCCTACGAGCAGTACTTC
TRBD2	15	NA	TRBV5-1	TRBJ2-7	CASSHGTSGGPEQYF	TGCGCCAGCAGCCACGGGACTAGCGGGGGTCCCGAGCAGTACTTC
TRBD1	15	NA	TRBV7-3	TRBJ2-1	CASSSPGQGVYEQFF	TGTGCCAGCAGCTCCCCGGGACAGGGAGTTTATGAGCAGTTCTTC
TRBD1	16	NA	TRBV2	TRBJ2-7	CASRPGQGTTPYEQYF	TGTGCCAGCAGGCCCGGACAGGGGACCACCCCCTACGAGCAGTACTTC
TRBD1	15	NA	TRBV7-2	TRBJ1-5	CASSLGPGGYQPQHF	TGTGCCAGCAGCTTAGGTCCAGGGGGGTATCAGCCCCAGCATTTT